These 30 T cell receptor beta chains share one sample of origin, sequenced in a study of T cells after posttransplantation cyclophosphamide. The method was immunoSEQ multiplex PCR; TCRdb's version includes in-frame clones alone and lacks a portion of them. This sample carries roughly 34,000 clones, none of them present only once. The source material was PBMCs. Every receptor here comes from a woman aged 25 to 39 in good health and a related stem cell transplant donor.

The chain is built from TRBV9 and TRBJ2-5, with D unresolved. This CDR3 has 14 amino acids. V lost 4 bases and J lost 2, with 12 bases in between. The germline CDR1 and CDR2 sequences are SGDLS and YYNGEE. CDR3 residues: CASSSRYQQETQYF. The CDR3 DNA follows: TGTGCCAGCAGCTCCCGATACCAGCAAGAGACCCAGTACTTC.

The CDR3 region has the DNA TGTGCCAGCTCACCGGGGACAGGGGTCTACGAGCAGTACTTC. This gives the protein CASSPGTGVYEQYF. The rearrangement uses TRBV18 and TRBJ2-7; the match to TRBD1 covers 10 bases. J lost 3 bases, V lost 3 bases, and 2 bases had no gene match. This CDR3 is 14 amino acids long. Germline V gene data show CDR1 as KGHSH and CDR2 as LQKENI.

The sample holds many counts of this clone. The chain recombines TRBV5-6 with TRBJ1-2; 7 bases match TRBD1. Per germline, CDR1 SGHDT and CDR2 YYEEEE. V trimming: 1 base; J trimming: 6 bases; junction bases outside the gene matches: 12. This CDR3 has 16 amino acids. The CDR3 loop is CASSLSLGGWLDGYTF. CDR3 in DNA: TGTGCCAGCAGCTTGTCTTTAGGGGGCTGGTTGGATGGCTACACCTTC. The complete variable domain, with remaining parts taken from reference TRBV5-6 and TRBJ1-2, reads DAGVTQSPTHLIKTRGQQVTLRCSPKSGHDTVSWYQQALGQGPQFIFQYYEEEERQRGNFPDRFSGHQFPNYSSELNVNALLLGDSALYLCASSLSLGGWLDGYTFGSGTRLTVV.

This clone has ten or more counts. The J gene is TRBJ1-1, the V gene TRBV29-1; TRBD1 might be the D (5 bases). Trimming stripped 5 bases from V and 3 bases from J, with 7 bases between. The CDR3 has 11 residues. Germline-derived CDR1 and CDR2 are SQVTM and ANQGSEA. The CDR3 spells CSVRGDTEAFF. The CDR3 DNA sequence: TGCAGCGTTCGGGGGGACACTGAAGCTTTCTTT.

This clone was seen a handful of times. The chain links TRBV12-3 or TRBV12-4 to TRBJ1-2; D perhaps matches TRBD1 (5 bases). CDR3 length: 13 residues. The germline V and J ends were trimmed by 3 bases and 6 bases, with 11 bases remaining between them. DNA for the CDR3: TGTGCCAGCAGTTTCTCAGGGTACGATGGCTACACCTTC. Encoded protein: CASSFSGYDGYTF.

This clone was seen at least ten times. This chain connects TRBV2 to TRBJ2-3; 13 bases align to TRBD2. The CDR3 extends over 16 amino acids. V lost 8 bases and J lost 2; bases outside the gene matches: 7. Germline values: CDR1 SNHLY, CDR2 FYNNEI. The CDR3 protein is CASLPGLAGITDTQYF. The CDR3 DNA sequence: TGTGCCAGCCTCCCGGGACTAGCGGGGATCACAGATACGCAGTATTTT.

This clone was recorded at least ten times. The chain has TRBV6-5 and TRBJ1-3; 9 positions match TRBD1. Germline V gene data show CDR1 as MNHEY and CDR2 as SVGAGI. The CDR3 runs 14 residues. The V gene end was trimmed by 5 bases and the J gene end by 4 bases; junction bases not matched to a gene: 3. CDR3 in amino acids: CASSRDRAGNTIYF. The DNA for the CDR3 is TGTGCCAGCAGTCGGGACAGGGCAGGAAACACCATATATTTT.

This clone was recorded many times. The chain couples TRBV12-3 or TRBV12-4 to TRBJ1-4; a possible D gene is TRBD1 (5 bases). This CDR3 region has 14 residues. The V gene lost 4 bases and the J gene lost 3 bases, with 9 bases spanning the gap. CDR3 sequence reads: CASSSGWPNEKLFF. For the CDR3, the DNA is TGTGCCAGCAGTTCAGGGTGGCCTAATGAAAAACTGTTTTTT.

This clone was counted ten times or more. The CDR3 DNA sequence: TGTGCCATCAGTGAGTCTGGACAGAACGAGCAGTACTTC. This gives the protein CAISESGQNEQYF. The chain joins TRBV10-3 to TRBJ2-7; tentatively, D is TRBD1 (6 bases). Trimming stripped 0 bases from V and 5 bases from J, with 8 bases between. The CDR3 length is 13 residues. Germline V CDR1 and CDR2: ENHRY, SYGVKD.

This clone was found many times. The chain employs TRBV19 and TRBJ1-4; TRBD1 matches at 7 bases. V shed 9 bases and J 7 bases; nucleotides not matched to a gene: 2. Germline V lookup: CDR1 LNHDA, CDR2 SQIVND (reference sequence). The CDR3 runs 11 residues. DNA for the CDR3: TGTGCCAGCAGACAGGGTGAAAAACTGTTTTTT. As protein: CASRQGEKLFF.

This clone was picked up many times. The CDR3 sequence is CASSPTGVYNEQFF. The CDR3 bases are TGCGCCAGCAGCCCAACCGGGGTCTACAATGAGCAGTTCTTC. This chain uses TRBV4-1 with TRBJ2-1, with D perhaps matching TRBD2 (5 bases). V was pared by 4 bases and J by 3 bases, with 10 bases between. Germline V gene data show CDR1 as MGHRA and CDR2 as YSYEKL. CDR3 size: 14 residues.

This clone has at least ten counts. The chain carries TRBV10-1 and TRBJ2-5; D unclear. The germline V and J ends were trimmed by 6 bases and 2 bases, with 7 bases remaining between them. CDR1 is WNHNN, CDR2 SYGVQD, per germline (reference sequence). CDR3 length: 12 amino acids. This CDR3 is CASRSPQETQYF. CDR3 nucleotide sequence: TGCGCCAGCAGGAGCCCACAAGAGACCCAGTACTTC.

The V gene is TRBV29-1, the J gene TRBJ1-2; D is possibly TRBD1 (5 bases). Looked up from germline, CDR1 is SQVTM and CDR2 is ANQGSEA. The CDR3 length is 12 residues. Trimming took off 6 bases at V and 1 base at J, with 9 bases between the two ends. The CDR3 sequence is CSVADSNYGYTF. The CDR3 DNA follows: TGCAGCGTAGCCGACAGTAACTATGGCTACACCTTC.

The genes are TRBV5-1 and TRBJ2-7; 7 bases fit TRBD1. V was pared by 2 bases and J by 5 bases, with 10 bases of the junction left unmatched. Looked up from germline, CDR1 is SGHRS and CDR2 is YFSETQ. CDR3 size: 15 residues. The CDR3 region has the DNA TGCGCCAGCAGCTTTGACACAGGGGTATTCGACGAGCAGTACTTC. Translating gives CASSFDTGVFDEQYF. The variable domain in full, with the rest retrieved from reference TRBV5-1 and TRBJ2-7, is KAGVTQTPRYLIKTRGQQVTLSCSPISGHRSVSWYQQTPGQGLQFLFEYFSETQRNKGNFPGRFSGRQFSNSRSEMNVSTLELGDSALYLCASSFDTGVFDEQYFGPGTRLTVT.

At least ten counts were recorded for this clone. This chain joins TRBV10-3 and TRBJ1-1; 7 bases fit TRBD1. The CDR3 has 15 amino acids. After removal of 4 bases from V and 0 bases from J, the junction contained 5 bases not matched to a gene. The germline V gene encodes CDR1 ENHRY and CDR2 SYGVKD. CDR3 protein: CAISGKTGVNTEAFF. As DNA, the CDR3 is TGTGCCATCAGTGGAAAAACAGGGGTGAACACTGAAGCTTTCTTT.

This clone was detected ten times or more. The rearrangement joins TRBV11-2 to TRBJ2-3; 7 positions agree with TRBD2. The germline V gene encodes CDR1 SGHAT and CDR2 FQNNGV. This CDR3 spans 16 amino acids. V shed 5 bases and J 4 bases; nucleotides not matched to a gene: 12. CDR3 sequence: CASSHSGTTPADTQYF. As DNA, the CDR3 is TGTGCCAGCAGCCATTCTGGGACTACCCCCGCAGATACGCAGTATTTT.

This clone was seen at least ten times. This CDR3 reads CASSRNRDTEAFF. CDR3 nucleotides: TGTGCCAGCAGCCGGAACAGGGACACTGAAGCTTTCTTT. The V gene is TRBV6-5, the J gene TRBJ1-1; TRBD1 might be the D (6 bases). CDR3 size: 13 residues. Germline V gene lookup returns CDR1 MNHEY and CDR2 SVGAGI. V was shortened by 6 bases and J by 3 bases, with 11 bases between the two germline ends.

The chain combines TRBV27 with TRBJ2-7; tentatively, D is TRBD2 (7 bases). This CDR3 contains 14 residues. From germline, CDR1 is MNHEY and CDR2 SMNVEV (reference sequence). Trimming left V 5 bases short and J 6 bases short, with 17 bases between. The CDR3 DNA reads TGTGCCAGCAGTAAGGGGGGGGGCGGGGCCGAGCAGTACTTC. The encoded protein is CASSKGGGGAEQYF.

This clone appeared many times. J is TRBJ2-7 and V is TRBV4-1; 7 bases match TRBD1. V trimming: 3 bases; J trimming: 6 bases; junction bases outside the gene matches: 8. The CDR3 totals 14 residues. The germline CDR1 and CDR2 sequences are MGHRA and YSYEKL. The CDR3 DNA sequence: TGCGCCAGCAGCCAGGGGACAGTCTCGGGCGAGCAGTACTTC. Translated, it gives CASSQGTVSGEQYF.

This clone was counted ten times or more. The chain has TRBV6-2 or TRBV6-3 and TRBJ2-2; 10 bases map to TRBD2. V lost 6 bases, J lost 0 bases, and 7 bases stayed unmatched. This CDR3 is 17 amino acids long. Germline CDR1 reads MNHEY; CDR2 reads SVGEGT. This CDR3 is CASSLELAGANTGELFF. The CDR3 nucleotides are TGTGCCAGCAGCCTGGAGCTAGCGGGGGCGAACACCGGGGAGCTGTTTTTT.

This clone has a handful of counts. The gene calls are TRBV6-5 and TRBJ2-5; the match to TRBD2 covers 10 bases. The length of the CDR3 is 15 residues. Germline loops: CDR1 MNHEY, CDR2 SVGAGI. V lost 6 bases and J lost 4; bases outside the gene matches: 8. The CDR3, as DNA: TGTGCCAGCAGGCTGACGGGACTAGCGCGAGAGACCCAGTACTTC. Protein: CASRLTGLARETQYF.

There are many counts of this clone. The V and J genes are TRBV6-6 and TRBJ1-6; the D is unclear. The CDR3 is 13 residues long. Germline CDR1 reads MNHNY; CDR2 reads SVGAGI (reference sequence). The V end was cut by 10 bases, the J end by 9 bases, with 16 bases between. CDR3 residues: CATLPINGSPLHF. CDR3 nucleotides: TGTGCCACCCTCCCGATAAACGGTTCACCCCTCCACTTT.

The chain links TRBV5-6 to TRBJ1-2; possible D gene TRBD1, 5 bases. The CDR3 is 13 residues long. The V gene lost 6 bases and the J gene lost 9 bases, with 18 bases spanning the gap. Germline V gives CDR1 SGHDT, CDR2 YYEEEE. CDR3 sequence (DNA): TGTGCCAGCACTTTGACGGGGGAGGTTCGCTACACCTTC. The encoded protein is CASTLTGEVRYTF.

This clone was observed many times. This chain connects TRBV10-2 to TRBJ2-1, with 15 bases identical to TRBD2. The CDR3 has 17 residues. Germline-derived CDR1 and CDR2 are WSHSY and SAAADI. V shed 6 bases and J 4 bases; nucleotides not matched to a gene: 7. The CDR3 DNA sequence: TGCGCCAGCAGGACGGGACTAGCGGGGGGCCCTTACAATGAGCAGTTCTTC. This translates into CASRTGLAGGPYNEQFF.

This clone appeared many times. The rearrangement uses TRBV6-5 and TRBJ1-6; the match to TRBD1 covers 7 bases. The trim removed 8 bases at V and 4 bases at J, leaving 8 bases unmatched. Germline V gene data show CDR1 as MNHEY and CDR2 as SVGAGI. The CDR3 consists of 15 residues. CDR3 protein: CASGRAGQYNSPLHF. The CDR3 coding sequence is TGTGCCAGCGGTAGGGCGGGACAGTATAATTCACCCCTCCACTTT.

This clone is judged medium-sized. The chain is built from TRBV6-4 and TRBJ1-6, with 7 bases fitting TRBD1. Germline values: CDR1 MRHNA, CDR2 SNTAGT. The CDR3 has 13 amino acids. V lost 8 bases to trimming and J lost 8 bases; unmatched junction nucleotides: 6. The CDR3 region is CASGRDRDSPLHF. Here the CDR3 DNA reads TGTGCCAGCGGGCGGGACAGAGATTCACCCCTCCACTTT.

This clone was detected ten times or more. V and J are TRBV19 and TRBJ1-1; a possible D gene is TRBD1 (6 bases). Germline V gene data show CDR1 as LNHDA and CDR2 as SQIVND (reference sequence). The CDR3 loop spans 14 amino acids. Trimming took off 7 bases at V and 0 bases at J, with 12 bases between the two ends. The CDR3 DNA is TGTGCCAGTATGGACAGACTACTGAACACTGAAGCTTTCTTT. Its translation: CASMDRLLNTEAFF.

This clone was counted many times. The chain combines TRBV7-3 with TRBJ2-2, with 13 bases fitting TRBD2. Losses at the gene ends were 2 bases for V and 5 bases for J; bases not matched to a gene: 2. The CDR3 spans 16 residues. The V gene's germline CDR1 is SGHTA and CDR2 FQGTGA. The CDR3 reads CASSLGLAGVTGELFF. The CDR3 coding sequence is TGTGCCAGCAGCTTAGGACTAGCGGGGGTAACCGGGGAGCTGTTTTTT.

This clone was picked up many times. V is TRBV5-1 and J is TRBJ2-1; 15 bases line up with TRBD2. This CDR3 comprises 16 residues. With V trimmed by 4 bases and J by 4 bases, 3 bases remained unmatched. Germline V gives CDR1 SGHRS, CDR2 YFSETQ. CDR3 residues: CASSLGTSGGYNEQFF. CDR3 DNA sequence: TGCGCCAGCAGCCTTGGGACTAGCGGGGGGTACAATGAGCAGTTCTTC.

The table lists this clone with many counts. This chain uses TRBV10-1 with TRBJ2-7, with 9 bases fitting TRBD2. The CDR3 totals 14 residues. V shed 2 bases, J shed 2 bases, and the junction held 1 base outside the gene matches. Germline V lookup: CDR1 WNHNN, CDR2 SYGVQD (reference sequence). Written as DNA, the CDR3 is TGCGCCAGCAGTGAGAGACTAGCGGCCTACGAGCAGTACTTC. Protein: CASSERLAAYEQYF.